These 18 T cell receptor beta chains were sequenced from one sample in a study of vaccination and CD4 T cells after COVID-19 (dated 2022 in TCRdb). The treatment or condition label on this specimen signifies: approximately 11-day PBMC culture with coronavirus spike peptide pools or control peptides (ViraFEST assay). Library method: PCR. This sample was sequenced with an Illumina iSeq 100. TCR sequencing of DNA from cultured CD4+ T cells used the Oncomine TCR Beta short-read assay at the Johns Hopkins FTIC core. TCRdb's own reprocessing of the public reads used fastp at Q25 and MiXCR and kept productive beta chains. Every CDR3 protein is listed once, alongside the most common genes and DNA of its rows. The sample contains more than 2,500 distinct CDR3 sequences, under 35% of them found a single time. 50% to 75% of the sample goes to the ten largest clones. Antigens for these TCRs are unknown. Sequences were derived from CD4+ T cells from blood, cultured in vitro, sampled after SARS-CoV-2 vaccination. The receptors derive from a human donor who had recovered from COVID-19.

Only a few counts were recorded for this clonotype. V is TRBV20-1 and J is TRBJ1-6; tentative D call: TRBD1 (5 bases). The CDR3 length is 13 residues. V was clipped by 5 bases and J by 6 bases, with 11 bases between them. Per germline, CDR1 DFQATT and CDR2 SNEGSKA (reference sequence). The CDR3 coding sequence is TGCAGTGCTCTAGACAGTTTTAATTCACCCCTCCACTTT. It specifies CSALDSFNSPLHF.

The chain is built from TRBV5-6 and TRBJ2-7, with 9 bases aligning to TRBD1. V was clipped by 4 bases and J by 3 bases; unmatched bases: 11. The CDR3 loop spans 16 amino acids. Germline-derived CDR1 and CDR2 are SGHDT and YYEEEE. CDR3 sequence reads: CASSPRTGVRGYEQYF. CDR3 in DNA: TGTGCCAGCAGCCCGCGGACAGGGGTAAGGGGCTACGAGCAGTACTTC.

This clonotype is medium-sized. The V call is TRBV6-1, the J call TRBJ2-7, with 7 bases that match TRBD1. The CDR3 is 15 amino acids. Germline trimming cut 6 bases from V and 3 bases from J; bases unmatched to any gene: 11. The germline gives CDR1 MNHNS, CDR2 SASEGT. The CDR3 coding sequence is TGTGCCAGCAGGCGCTACAGGGGAACGGACTACGAGCAGTACTTC. Translated: CASRRYRGTDYEQYF.

The chain employs TRBV6-1 and TRBJ1-2, with 10 bases matching TRBD1. Germline V gene data show CDR1 as MNHNS and CDR2 as SASEGT. After removal of 11 bases from V and 8 bases from J, the junction contained 11 bases not matched to a gene. The CDR3 spans 13 residues. The CDR3 loop reads CAGHHWDRGGYTF. As DNA, the CDR3 is TGTGCCGGCCACCACTGGGACAGGGGCGGCTACACCTTC.

This clonotype has only a few counts. The rearrangement uses TRBV28 and TRBJ1-5, with 8 bases that match TRBD1. Germline CDR1 and CDR2: MDHEN and SYDVKM. V shed 4 bases, J shed 5 bases, and the junction held 7 bases outside the gene matches. This CDR3 has 15 residues. CDR3: CASSSPSTGDQPQHF. CDR3 nucleotide sequence: TGTGCCAGCAGTTCCCCCTCGACAGGGGATCAGCCCCAGCATTTT.

By share of the sample, this clonotype is medium-sized. The rearrangement links TRBV20-1 to TRBJ2-7, with 12 bases that match TRBD2. V dropped 5 bases and J dropped 2; count of bases not matched to a gene: 1. In germline, CDR1 is DFQATT, CDR2 SNEGSKA (reference sequence). The CDR3 runs to 13 residues. The CDR3 protein is CSALAGGTYEQYF. CDR3 nucleotides: TGCAGTGCTCTAGCGGGGGGGACCTACGAGCAGTACTTC.

This clonotype ranks as medium-sized. The rearrangement joins TRBV28 to TRBJ2-7; the D call may be TRBD1 or TRBD2 (5 bases each). Trimming cost V 4 bases and J 6 bases, with 16 bases left between them. The CDR3 is 14 amino acids. Looked up from germline, CDR1 is MDHEN and CDR2 is SYDVKM. The CDR3 DNA reads TGTGCCAGCAGTTCCCCCGGGTGGGGGAGCGAGCAGTACTTC. It codes for CASSSPGWGSEQYF.

This clonotype is deemed large (0.1 to 1%). V and J are TRBV7-2 and TRBJ1-5; no definite D call. The CDR3 covers 12 residues. Between the trimmed V and J ends, which lost 4 bases and 3 bases, there was a span of 4 bases. Germline V gives CDR1 SGHTA, CDR2 FQGNSA. CDR3 sequence: CASSYNNQPQHF. The DNA for the CDR3 is TGTGCCAGCAGCTATAACAATCAGCCCCAGCATTTT.

This clonotype is medium-sized (0.01 to 0.1%) by share. This chain links TRBV7-9 with TRBJ1-6; D ambiguous. Germline CDR1 SEHNR, CDR2 FQNEAQ (reference sequence). V lost 2 bases, J lost 9 bases, and 8 bases lay in between. The CDR3 runs 13 residues. CDR3 sequence (DNA): TGTGCCAGCAGCTTAATGGATGCTTCACCCCTCCACTTT. Protein: CASSLMDASPLHF.

CDR3 DNA: TGTGCCAGCAGCCGACTAGCGGGGGGGGTCAATGAGCAGTTCTTC. Residues: CASSRLAGGVNEQFF. This chain uses TRBV7-2 with TRBJ2-1, with 14 bases aligning to TRBD2. Losses at the gene ends were 5 bases for V and 6 bases for J; bases not matched to a gene: 3. The CDR3 contains 15 residues. Looked up from germline, CDR1 is SGHTA and CDR2 is FQGNSA.

This clonotype is deemed medium-sized. J is TRBJ2-7 and V is TRBV7-9; D might be TRBD2 (6 bases). The V end lost 1 base, the J end lost 11 bases, and 18 bases lay between the germline ends. CDR3 size: 14 residues. CDR1 and CDR2 from the germline V gene are SEHNR and FQNEAQ (reference sequence). DNA of the CDR3: TGTGCCAGCAGCTTAGTGGGGGGAGAGCTATCTAAGTACTTC. Translated, it gives CASSLVGGELSKYF.

This clonotype is labeled as medium-sized (0.01 to 0.1%). The chain recombines TRBV28 with TRBJ2-7, with 9 bases lining up with TRBD2. The CDR3 contains 14 residues. Germline CDR1 reads MDHEN; CDR2 reads SYDVKM. V dropped 10 bases and J dropped 2; count of bases not matched to a gene: 9. The CDR3, as DNA: TGTGCCACCACCGGGGCTAGCGGGGCCTACGAGCAGTACTTC. It translates to CATTGASGAYEQYF. The full variable domain, rest sourced from reference TRBV28 and TRBJ2-7, is DVKVTQSSRYLVKRTGEKVFLECVQDMDHENMFWYRQDPGLGLRLIYFSYDVKMKEKGDIPEGYSVSREKKERFSLILESASTNQTSMYLCATTGASGAYEQYFGPGTRLTVT.

By proportion, this clonotype is medium-sized (0.01 to 0.1%). V is TRBV20-1 and J is TRBJ1-6; tentatively, D is TRBD1 (5 bases). Germline V CDR1 and CDR2: DFQATT, SNEGSKA (reference sequence). CDR3 length equals 13 residues. V dropped 6 bases and J dropped 7 bases, with 13 bases sitting between them. The CDR3 protein is CSATRDVNSPLHF. The CDR3, as DNA: TGCAGTGCGACCAGGGATGTAAATTCACCCCTCCACTTT.

In its sample, this clonotype was seen many times. The chain has TRBV19 and TRBJ1-2; TRBD1 might be the D (5 bases). Trimming pared 5 bases from V and 0 bases from J, leaving 10 bases between. Looked up from germline, CDR1 is LNHDA and CDR2 is SQIVND (reference sequence). This CDR3 region has 14 residues. As DNA, the CDR3 is TGTGCCAGTAGTGTGACAGCCGCTAACTATGGCTACACCTTC. This encodes CASSVTAANYGYTF.

V gene TRBV20-1 combines with J gene TRBJ2-7; D is perhaps TRBD1 or TRBD2 (5 bases each). The CDR3 covers 17 residues. The ends were cut back, 1 base at V and 2 bases at J, with 21 bases in the middle. CDR1 is DFQATT and CDR2 is SNEGSKA in the germline V gene (reference sequence). In nucleotides, the CDR3 is TGCAGTGCTAGAGTCCCGGGACGGGGTGGGTTGACCTACGAGCAGTACTTC. As protein: CSARVPGRGGLTYEQYF.

The genes are TRBV20-1 and TRBJ1-5; D call uncertain. The CDR3 is 12 residues long. Germline V CDR1 and CDR2: DFQATT, SNEGSKA (reference sequence). Deletions cut 1 base from V and 2 bases from J, with 3 bases between. CDR3 protein: CSARGGNQPQHF. The CDR3, as DNA: TGCAGTGCTAGAGGAGGCAATCAGCCCCAGCATTTT.

The gene calls are TRBV19 and TRBJ1-2; TRBD1 aligns across 9 bases. This CDR3 contains 15 residues. V was clipped by 7 bases and J by 6 bases; unmatched bases: 12. Germline CDR1 and CDR2: LNHDA and SQIVND (reference sequence). Written as DNA, the CDR3 is TGTGCCAGTATAGACGGACAGGGGAGCGGGGATGGCTACACCTTC. This codes for CASIDGQGSGDGYTF.

This clonotype was counted between two and nine times. The chain recombines TRBV19 with TRBJ1-2; D remains unclear. The CDR3 is made up of 14 amino acids. Trimming cost V 0 bases and J 5 bases, with 10 bases left between them. Germline CDR1 is LNHDA and CDR2 is SQIVND (reference sequence). The CDR3 DNA reads as TGTGCCAGTAGTATAGAGGAGTTCCCTTATGGCTACACCTTC. The encoded protein is CASSIEEFPYGYTF.